The next 5 T cell receptor beta chains were all read from a single sample in a study of blood T cells in healthy people across ages. The second PCR ran 7 to 11 cycles with a sample-barcoded 5' primer and J-beta primers. A single record per CDR3 protein comes from TCRdb applying MiXCR to the 5' RACE reads. The table records fewer than 1.5 million distinct CDR3 sequences, approximately 40% of them present only once. The sample consisted of blood. The origin of the receptors is a woman aged 18-29 years in good health.

J is TRBJ2-7 and V is TRBV12-3 or TRBV12-4, with TRBD1 identical over 8 bases. The CDR3 totals 15 residues. J was trimmed by 10 bases and V by 3 bases; bases with no gene match: 14. CDR3 sequence reads: CASSFGGPASGGQYF. CDR3 bases: TGTGCCAGCAGTTTTGGGGGGCCCGCCTCAGGGGGCCAGTACTTC.

The chain carries TRBV12-3 or TRBV12-4 and TRBJ2-1; weak D call: TRBD2 (5 bases). The CDR3 is 15 amino acids. Trimming cost V 3 bases and J 3 bases, with 12 bases left between them. The CDR3 loop reads CASSFSRADYNEQFF. The CDR3 bases are TGTGCCAGCAGTTTCTCCCGAGCGGACTACAATGAGCAGTTCTTC.

V is TRBV28 and J is TRBJ1-4, with D perhaps matching TRBD1 (6 bases). Trimming removed 5 bases at V and 7 bases at J, with 23 bases between. Germline CDR1 MDHEN, CDR2 SYDVKM. The CDR3 contains 17 residues. CDR3 nucleotide sequence: TGTGCCAGCAGTCTACTAACCCTCACAGGGTTACCTGAAAAACTGTTTTTT. Translating it yields CASSLLTLTGLPEKLFF.

This clonotype was detected a few times. The rearrangement uses TRBV12-3 or TRBV12-4 and TRBJ2-4; D perhaps matches TRBD2 (5 bases). The V end was cut by 1 base, the J end by 8 bases, with 12 bases between. The CDR3 totals 14 residues. The CDR3 bases are TGTGCCAGCAGTTTAGTCGGAATTAGCGACATTCAGTACTTC. This translates into CASSLVGISDIQYF.

The V gene is TRBV12-5, the J gene TRBJ2-5, with D possibly being TRBD2 (6 bases). CDR1 LGHNT and CDR2 FRNRAP come from the germline V gene. V lost 7 bases, J lost 5 bases, and 11 bases lay in between. The CDR3 consists of 12 residues. CDR3: CASARRGETQYF. The CDR3 DNA is TGTGCTAGTGCCCGACGGGGGGAGACCCAGTACTTC.